These 20 T cell receptor beta chains originate from one sample sequenced in a study of blood T cell repertoires in COVID-19. This table comes from immunoSEQ multiplex PCR, and its TCRdb copy is limited to in-frame clones, with some not included. The profile shows 350,000 to 450,000 clones, 70% to 90% of them singletons. Sequencing was performed on PBMCs or T cells enriched from blood (not recorded which). The source is a man aged 35 to 55 in a cohort exposed to, infected with or recovered from COVID-19 (not recorded which).

V is TRBV10-1 and J is TRBJ2-7; 9 bases are a match to TRBD2. Trimming took 0 bases from V and 4 from J; bases not matched to a gene: 13. The CDR3 is 18 residues long. Germline V gene data show CDR1 as WNHNN and CDR2 as SYGVQD (reference sequence). The CDR3 is CASSESPGVAGGPYEQYF. CDR3 DNA: TGCGCCAGCAGTGAGTCCCCGGGTGTGGCGGGAGGGCCTTACGAGCAGTACTTC.

The CDR3 protein is CASSFPEQGSTEAFF. As DNA, the CDR3 is TGTGCCAGCAGCTTCCCCGAACAGGGATCCACTGAAGCTTTCTTT. The chain employs TRBV11-2 and TRBJ1-1; TRBD1 is a possible D gene (6 bases). The germline gives CDR1 SGHAT, CDR2 FQNNGV. V lost 3 bases and J 4 bases, leaving 15 bases between the germline ends. CDR3 size: 15 residues. The full variable domain, completed using reference TRBV11-2 and TRBJ1-1, is EAGVAQSPRYKIIEKRQSVAFWCNPISGHATLYWYQQILGQGPKLLIQFQNNGVVDDSQLPKDRFSAERLKGVDSTLKIQPAKLEDSAVYLCASSFPEQGSTEAFFGQGTRLTVV.

V and J are TRBV21-1 and TRBJ2-7; the table names TRBD2, a call not compared with the DNA. TRBV21-1 is described as a pseudogene. This CDR3 is built from 14 residues. CDR3 protein: CANFLGLAGHEQYF. CDR3 coding DNA: TGTGCCAATTTTTTGGGACTAGCAGGGCACGAGCAGTACTTC.

The sample holds one count of this clone. The same CDR3 also results from other DNA sequences found in this sample. V and J are TRBV11-2 and TRBJ2-7; D not resolved. CDR3 length equals 11 residues. V was clipped by 4 bases and J by 2 bases, with 3 bases between them. CDR1 and CDR2 (germline): SGHAT, FQNNGV. As DNA, the CDR3 is TGTGCCAGCAGCTCCGCCTACGAGCAGTACTTC. This encodes CASSSAYEQYF.

The CDR3 protein is CATSDRSEAGMNYNEQFF. CDR3 sequence (DNA): TGTGCCACCAGTGATCGCTCGGAAGCGGGAATGAACTACAATGAGCAGTTCTTC. The chain has TRBV24-1 and TRBJ2-1; TRBD2 aligns across 7 bases. This CDR3 is built from 18 residues. The ends lost 3 bases at V and 3 bases at J; junction bases unmatched: 13. Per the germline V gene, CDR1 is KGHDR and CDR2 is SFDVKD.

The chain joins TRBV6-5 to TRBJ2-7, with D maybe TRBD2 (6 bases). The V gene lost 7 bases and the J gene lost 6 bases, with 19 bases spanning the gap. From germline, CDR1 is MNHEY and CDR2 SVGAGI. The CDR3 spans 14 residues. CDR3 loop: CASNPERAIPEQYF. Here the CDR3 DNA reads TGTGCCAGCAATCCAGAGCGGGCAATCCCCGAGCAGTACTTC.

This clone was counted once. CDR3 region: CASSSVGGTEAFF. CDR3 in DNA: TGTGCCAGCAGCTCAGTGGGGGGCACTGAAGCTTTCTTT. The V and J genes are TRBV27 and TRBJ1-1; D is possibly TRBD1 (5 bases). V lost 6 bases, J lost 4 bases, and 12 bases lay in between. The CDR3 contains 13 residues. Per germline, CDR1 MNHEY and CDR2 SMNVEV (reference sequence).

The chain has TRBV7-2 and TRBJ2-3, with 10 positions matching TRBD1. Per germline, CDR1 SGHTA and CDR2 FQGNSA. Losses at the gene ends were 5 bases for V and 4 bases for J; bases not matched to a gene: 6. The CDR3 covers 15 residues. CDR3 sequence reads: CASSGDRGAADTQYF. Written as DNA, the CDR3 is TGTGCCAGCAGCGGGGACAGGGGAGCGGCAGATACGCAGTATTTT. Combining the CDR3 with reference TRBV7-2 and TRBJ2-3 gives the whole variable domain GAGVSQSPSNKVTEKGKDVELRCDPISGHTALYWYRQSLGQGLEFLIYFQGNSAPDKSGLPSDRFSAERTGGSVSTLTIQRTQQEDSAVYLCASSGDRGAADTQYFGPGTRLTVL.

V gene TRBV20-1 combines with J gene TRBJ1-5; no definite D call. Trimming pared 3 bases from V and 1 base from J, leaving 13 bases between. Germline V gene lookup returns CDR1 DFQATT and CDR2 SNEGSKA (reference sequence). The CDR3 runs 15 residues. This chain's CDR3 is CSASNQDGSNQPQHF. CDR3 DNA sequence: TGCAGTGCTAGTAATCAGGATGGGAGCAATCAGCCCCAGCATTTT.

This clone was found once. This chain's CDR3 is CASSLKEGSYNEQFF. The CDR3 DNA reads TGTGCCAGCAGCTTGAAGGAGGGATCCTACAATGAGCAGTTCTTC. The V gene is TRBV5-5, the J gene TRBJ2-1; D is perhaps TRBD2 (6 bases). The germline gives CDR1 SGHKS, CDR2 YYEKEE (reference sequence). V was pared by 1 base and J by 1 base, with 9 bases between. The CDR3 covers 15 residues.

The rearrangement links TRBV5-1 to TRBJ2-7; 8 positions agree with TRBD2. Germline CDR1 is SGHRS and CDR2 is YFSETQ. The CDR3 contains 15 residues. V dropped 3 bases and J dropped 3; count of bases not matched to a gene: 8. The DNA for the CDR3 is TGCGCCAGCAGCTCCCCCATAGCGGGGCTCTACGAGCAGTACTTC. Its translation: CASSSPIAGLYEQYF.

As concerns this clone: Other DNA sequences in the sample encode the same CDR3. The chain joins TRBV5-1 to TRBJ2-2, with D unclear. Germline V gene lookup returns CDR1 SGHRS and CDR2 YFSETQ. Between the trimmed V and J ends, which lost 2 bases and 3 bases, there was a span of 5 bases. The CDR3 spans 13 residues. For the CDR3, the DNA is TGCGCCAGCAGCTTTTCGGACACCGGGGAGCTGTTTTTT. Translation gives CASSFSDTGELFF.

The V and J genes are TRBV5-1 and TRBJ2-5, with 14 nucleotides matching TRBD2. CDR3 size: 15 residues. Germline loops: CDR1 SGHRS, CDR2 YFSETQ. The trim removed 4 bases at V and 4 bases at J, leaving 3 bases unmatched. The CDR3: CASSTGLAGVETQYF. In DNA form, the CDR3 reads TGCGCCAGCAGCACGGGACTAGCGGGAGTAGAGACCCAGTACTTC.

CDR3 region: CASSVTGGLKETQYF. CDR3 DNA: TGTGCCAGCAGCGTTACAGGGGGCCTAAAAGAGACCCAGTACTTC. The chain has TRBV7-9 and TRBJ2-5, with 9 bases aligning to TRBD1. The CDR3 sequence is 15 residues long. The V and J ends lost 5 bases and 3 bases, in that order; junction bases with no gene match: 7. The V gene's germline CDR1 is SEHNR and CDR2 FQNEAQ (reference sequence).

This clone was observed once. The chain carries TRBV5-4 and TRBJ2-2; tentative D call: TRBD1 (7 bases). The germline V gene encodes CDR1 SGHNT and CDR2 YYREEE (reference sequence). The germline V and J ends were trimmed by 4 bases and 2 bases, with 15 bases remaining between them. This CDR3 has 16 amino acids. In nucleotides, the CDR3 is TGTGCCAGCAGCCCTCCAGGGGGGCCCAACACCGGGGAGCTGTTTTTT. Protein product: CASSPPGGPNTGELFF.

V gene TRBV6-6 combines with J gene TRBJ2-1; D is uncertain. The germline gives CDR1 MNHNY, CDR2 SVGAGI (reference sequence). V lost 7 bases and J 10 bases, leaving 14 bases between the germline ends. The CDR3 covers 12 residues. The CDR3 region has the DNA TGTGCCAGCACCATAATAGTGGGCGAGCAGTTCTTC. Its protein product is CASTIIVGEQFF.

The J gene is TRBJ2-2, the V gene TRBV19, with D possibly TRBD2 on 5 matching bases. V lost 5 bases and J 2 bases, leaving 15 bases between the germline ends. The CDR3 covers 16 residues. Germline CDR1 and CDR2: LNHDA and SQIVND (reference sequence). CDR3: CASSLRAVSNTGELFF. CDR3 nucleotide sequence: TGTGCCAGTAGTCTCCGAGCGGTCAGCAACACCGGGGAGCTGTTTTTT.

This clone was found a few times. The gene calls are TRBV16 and TRBJ2-1, with D possibly matching TRBD2 (6 bases). V was shortened by 4 bases and J by 7 bases, with 8 bases between the two germline ends. Germline V gene sequence: CDR1 KGHSY, CDR2 FQNENV. The CDR3 is 12 residues long. The CDR3, as DNA: TGTGCCAGCAGCCGGAGGGGTAATGAGCAGTTCTTC. Amino acid sequence: CASSRRGNEQFF.

V gene TRBV7-2 combines with J gene TRBJ2-1; 11 nucleotides line up with TRBD2. Germline V gene lookup returns CDR1 SGHTA and CDR2 FQGNSA. V dropped 5 bases and J dropped 2; count of bases not matched to a gene: 2. This CDR3 is built from 15 residues. The CDR3: CASSTSGSTYNEQFF. DNA for the CDR3: TGTGCCAGCAGCACTAGCGGGAGTACCTACAATGAGCAGTTCTTC.

V and J are TRBV7-8 and TRBJ2-2, with 9 bases aligning to TRBD1. Germline assignment: CDR1 SGHVS and CDR2 FQNEAQ. The CDR3 consists of 16 residues. V was pared by 6 bases and J by 5 bases, with 10 bases of the junction left unmatched. For the CDR3, the DNA is TGTGCCAGCAGGACAGGACAGGGGAGGGGGACCGGGGAGCTGTTTTTT. It yields the protein CASRTGQGRGTGELFF.